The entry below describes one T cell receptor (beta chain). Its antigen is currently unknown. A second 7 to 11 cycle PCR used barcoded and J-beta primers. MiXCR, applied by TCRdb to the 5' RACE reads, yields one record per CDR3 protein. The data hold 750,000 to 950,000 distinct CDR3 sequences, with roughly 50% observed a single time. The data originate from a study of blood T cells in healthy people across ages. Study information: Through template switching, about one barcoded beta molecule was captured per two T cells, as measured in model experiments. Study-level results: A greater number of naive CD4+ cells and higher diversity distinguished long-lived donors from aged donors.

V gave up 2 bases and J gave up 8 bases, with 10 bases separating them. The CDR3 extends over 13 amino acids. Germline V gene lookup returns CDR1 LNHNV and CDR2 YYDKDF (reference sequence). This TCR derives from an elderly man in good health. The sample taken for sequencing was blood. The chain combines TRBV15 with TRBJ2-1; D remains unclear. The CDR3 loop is CATSRRYTDEQFF. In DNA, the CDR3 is TGTGCCACCAGCAGACGATACACCGATGAGCAGTTCTTC.